A single sample gave rise to the 7 T cell receptor beta chains below, sequenced in a study of beta chain features in type 1 diabetes. Every isolated RNA sample was fully reverse transcribed, so sequencing captured expressed TCRB transcripts. Method: immunoSEQ multiplex PCR; TCRdb's copy keeps in-frame clones and lacks some. This table holds under 300,000 clones, around a quarter found once. Sequencing used central memory CD4+ T cells from blood. All receptors come from a man aged 30 to 45 in good health.

CDR3 amino acids: CASSSLDTDRYTF. CDR3 nucleotide sequence: TGTGCCAGCAGCTCCCTGGACACGGATCGCTACACCTTC. The rearrangement uses TRBV7-8 and TRBJ1-2; D perhaps matches TRBD1 (5 bases). The germline V gene encodes CDR1 SGHVS and CDR2 FQNEAQ. The CDR3 consists of 13 residues. The V end was cut by 4 bases, the J end by 9 bases, with 15 bases between.

V and J are TRBV18 and TRBJ1-4; D may be TRBD1 (6 bases). V lost 2 bases, J lost 7 bases, and 14 bases lay in between. The CDR3 sequence is 15 residues long. Germline assignment: CDR1 KGHSH and CDR2 LQKENI. The CDR3 here is CASSPGGTGSEKLFF. DNA of the CDR3: TGTGCCAGCTCACCAGGGGGCACGGGCTCTGAAAAACTGTTTTTT.

The rearrangement uses TRBV7-7 and TRBJ2-2; 9 bases fit TRBD1. Germline lookup yields CDR1 SSHAT and CDR2 FNYEAQ (reference sequence). CDR3 length: 16 residues. V lost 5 bases to trimming and J lost 6 bases; unmatched junction nucleotides: 10. CDR3 sequence reads: CASSASGTGIPGELFF. The CDR3 bases are TGTGCCAGCAGCGCTTCCGGGACAGGGATCCCCGGGGAGCTGTTTTTT.

This chain links TRBV7-2 with TRBJ2-3; no clear D. Germline CDR1 and CDR2: SGHTA and FQGNSA. V lost 1 base and J lost 2, with 10 bases in between. CDR3 length: 15 amino acids. In nucleotides, the CDR3 is TGTGCCAGCAGCTTAGTTTCTCCTTACACAGATACGCAGTATTTT. Protein: CASSLVSPYTDTQYF.

The rearrangement uses TRBV6-5 and TRBJ2-7; 11 bases line up with TRBD2. CDR1 and CDR2 from the germline V gene are MNHEY and SVGAGI. J was trimmed by 3 bases and V by 6 bases; bases with no gene match: 4. The CDR3 runs to 14 residues. CDR3: CASRATSGSYEQYF. CDR3 sequence (DNA): TGTGCCAGCAGAGCAACTAGCGGGAGCTACGAGCAGTACTTC.

This clone occurred a few times. The chain links TRBV30 to TRBJ1-2; unclear D gene. This CDR3 is built from 14 residues. The V gene's germline CDR1 is GTSNPN and CDR2 SVGIG (reference sequence). V shed 5 bases and J shed 8 bases, with 21 bases lying between them. CDR3 sequence: CAWGFLSQGRGYTF. The CDR3 DNA is TGTGCCTGGGGGTTTCTAAGCCAAGGGCGCGGCTACACCTTC.

The chain is built from TRBV7-7 and TRBJ2-3, with D perhaps TRBD2 (7 bases). V lost 5 bases, J lost 5 bases, and 14 bases lay in between. The CDR3 consists of 14 residues. CDR1 is SSHAT, CDR2 FNYEAQ, per germline (reference sequence). CDR3 sequence (DNA): TGTGCCAGCAGCCTCCAGGGGAGGGGAGATACGCAGTATTTT. The encoded protein is CASSLQGRGDTQYF.